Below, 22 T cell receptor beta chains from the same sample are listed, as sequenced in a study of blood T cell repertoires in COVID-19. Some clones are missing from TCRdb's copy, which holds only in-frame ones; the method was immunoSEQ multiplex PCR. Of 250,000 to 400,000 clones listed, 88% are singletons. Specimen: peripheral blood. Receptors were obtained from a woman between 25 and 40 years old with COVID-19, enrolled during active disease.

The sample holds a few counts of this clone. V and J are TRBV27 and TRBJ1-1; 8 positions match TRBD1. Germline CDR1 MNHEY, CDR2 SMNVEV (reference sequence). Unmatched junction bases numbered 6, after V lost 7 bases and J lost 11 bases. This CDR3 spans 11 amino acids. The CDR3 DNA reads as TGTGCCAGCATTACCAGGGGGCGTGCTTTCTTT. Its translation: CASITRGRAFF.

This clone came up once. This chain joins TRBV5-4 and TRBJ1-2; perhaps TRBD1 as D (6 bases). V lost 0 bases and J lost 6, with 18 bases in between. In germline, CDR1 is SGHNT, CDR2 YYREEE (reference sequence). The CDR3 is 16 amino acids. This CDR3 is CASSLDRAGVENGYTF. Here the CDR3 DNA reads TGTGCCAGCAGCTTGGACAGGGCGGGAGTAGAAAATGGCTACACCTTC.

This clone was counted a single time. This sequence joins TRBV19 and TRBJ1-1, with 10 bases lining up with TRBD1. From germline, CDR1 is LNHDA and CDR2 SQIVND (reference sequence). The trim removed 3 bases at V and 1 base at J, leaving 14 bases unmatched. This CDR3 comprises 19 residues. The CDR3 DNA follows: TGTGCCAGTAGTATGGGGAGTCTTGGGACAGGGGTCCCGAACACTGAAGCTTTCTTT. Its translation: CASSMGSLGTGVPNTEAFF.

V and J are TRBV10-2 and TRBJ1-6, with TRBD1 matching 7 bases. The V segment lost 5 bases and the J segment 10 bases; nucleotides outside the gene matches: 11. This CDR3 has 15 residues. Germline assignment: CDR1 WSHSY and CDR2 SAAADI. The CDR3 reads CASSLNRGKESPLHF. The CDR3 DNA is TGCGCCAGCAGTTTAAACAGGGGAAAGGAATCACCCCTCCACTTT.

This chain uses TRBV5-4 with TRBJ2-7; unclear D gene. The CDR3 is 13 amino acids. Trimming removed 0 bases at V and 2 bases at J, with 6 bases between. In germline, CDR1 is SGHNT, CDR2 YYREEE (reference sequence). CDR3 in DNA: TGTGCCAGCAGCTTGGACTTCACCTACGAGCAGTACGTC. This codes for CASSLDFTYEQYV.

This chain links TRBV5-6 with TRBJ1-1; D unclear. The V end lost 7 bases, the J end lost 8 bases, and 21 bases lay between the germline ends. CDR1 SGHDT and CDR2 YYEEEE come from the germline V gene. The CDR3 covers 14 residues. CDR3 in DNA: TGTGCCAGCGGCCTTCCTCAGGAGGGCTCGGAAGCTTTCTTT. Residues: CASGLPQEGSEAFF.

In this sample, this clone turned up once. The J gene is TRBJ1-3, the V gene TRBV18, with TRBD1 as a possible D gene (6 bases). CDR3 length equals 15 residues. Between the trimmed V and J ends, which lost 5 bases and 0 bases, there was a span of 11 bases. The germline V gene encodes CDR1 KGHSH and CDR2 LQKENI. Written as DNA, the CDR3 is TGTGCCAGCTCAGAACAGGGTACCTCTGGAAACACCATATATTTT. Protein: CASSEQGTSGNTIYF.

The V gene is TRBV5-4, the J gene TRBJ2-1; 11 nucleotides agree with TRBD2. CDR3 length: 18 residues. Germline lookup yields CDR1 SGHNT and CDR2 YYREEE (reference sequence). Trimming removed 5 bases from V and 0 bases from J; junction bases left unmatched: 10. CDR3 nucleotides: TGTGCCAGCAGGCCCCTAGCGGGGGGTCCCAGCTCCTACAATGAGCAGTTCTTC. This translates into CASRPLAGGPSSYNEQFF.

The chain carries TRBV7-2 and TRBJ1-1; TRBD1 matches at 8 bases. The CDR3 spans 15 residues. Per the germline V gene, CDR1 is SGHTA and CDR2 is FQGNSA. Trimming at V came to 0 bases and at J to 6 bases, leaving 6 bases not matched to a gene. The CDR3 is CASSLAQGARAEAFF. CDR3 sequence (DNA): TGTGCCAGCAGCTTAGCCCAGGGGGCGCGCGCTGAAGCTTTCTTT.

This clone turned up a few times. CDR3 DNA: TGTGCCAGCAGACGGGAAAGCAATCAGCCCCAGCATTTT. Translated: CASRRESNQPQHF. The chain links TRBV2 to TRBJ1-5; D is uncertain. The CDR3 covers 13 residues. Germline loops: CDR1 SNHLY, CDR2 FYNNEI. The germline V and J ends were trimmed by 6 bases and 1 base, with 7 bases remaining between them.

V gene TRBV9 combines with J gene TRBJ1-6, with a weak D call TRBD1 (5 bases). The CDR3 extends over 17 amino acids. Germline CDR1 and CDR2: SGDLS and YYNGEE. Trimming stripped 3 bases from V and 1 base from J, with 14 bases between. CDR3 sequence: CASSASGGESYNSPLHF. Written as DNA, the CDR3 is TGTGCCAGCAGCGCTAGCGGGGGAGAGTCCTATAATTCACCCCTCCACTTT.

The CDR3 DNA follows: TGTGCCTGGAGTGGGGGTTGGGGGAGGGAGTACTTC. Protein sequence: CAWSGGWGREYF. The genes are TRBV30 and TRBJ2-7, with 7 bases fitting TRBD2. The CDR3 runs to 12 residues. The V gene's germline CDR1 is GTSNPN and CDR2 SVGIG (reference sequence). Losses at the gene ends were 1 base for V and 11 bases for J; bases not matched to a gene: 8.

The CDR3: CASSPAAVNTGELFF. In nucleotides, the CDR3 is TGTGCCAGCAGCCCCGCAGCGGTGAACACCGGGGAGCTGTTTTTT. The chain couples TRBV14 to TRBJ2-2; D possibly corresponds to TRBD2 (5 bases). The CDR3 length is 15 residues. Trimming removed 4 bases from V and 1 base from J, with 10 bases in between. Germline V gene lookup returns CDR1 SGHDN and CDR2 FVKESK.

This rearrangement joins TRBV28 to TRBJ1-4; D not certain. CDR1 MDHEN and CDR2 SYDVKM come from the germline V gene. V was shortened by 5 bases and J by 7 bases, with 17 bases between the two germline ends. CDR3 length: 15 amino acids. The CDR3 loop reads CASSPRGSRGEKLFF. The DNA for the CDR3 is TGTGCCAGCAGTCCCCGAGGCAGCCGGGGTGAAAAACTGTTTTTT.

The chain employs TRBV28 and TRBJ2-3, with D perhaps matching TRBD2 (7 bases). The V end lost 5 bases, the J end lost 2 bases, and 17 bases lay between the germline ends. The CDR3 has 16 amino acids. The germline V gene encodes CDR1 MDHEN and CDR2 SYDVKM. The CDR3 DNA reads TGTGCCAGCAGTCTGCAGGGCGGGGGCCCCACAGATACGCAGTATTTT. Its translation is CASSLQGGGPTDTQYF.

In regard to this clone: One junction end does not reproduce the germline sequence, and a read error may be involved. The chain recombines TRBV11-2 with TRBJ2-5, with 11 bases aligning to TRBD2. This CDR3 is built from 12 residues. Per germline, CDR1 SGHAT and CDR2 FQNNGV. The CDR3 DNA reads TGCATGGCTAGCGGGGGGCAAGAGACCCAGTACTTC. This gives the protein CMASGGQETQYF. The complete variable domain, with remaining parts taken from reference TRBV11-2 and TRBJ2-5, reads EAGVAQSPRYKIIEKRQSVAFWCNPISGHATLYWYQQILGQGPKLLIQFQNNGVVDDSQLPKDRFSAERLKGVDSTLKIQPAKLEDSAVYLCMASGGQETQYFGPGTRLLVL.

In DNA, the CDR3 is TGTGCCAGCTCACCACGTGGGCAGGCGACGACTGAAGCTTTCTTT. Translated, it gives CASSPRGQATTEAFF. The chain uses TRBV18 and TRBJ1-1; D remains ambiguous. Between the trimmed V and J ends, which lost 1 base and 5 bases, there was a span of 14 bases. The CDR3 extends over 15 amino acids. Germline lookup yields CDR1 KGHSH and CDR2 LQKENI.

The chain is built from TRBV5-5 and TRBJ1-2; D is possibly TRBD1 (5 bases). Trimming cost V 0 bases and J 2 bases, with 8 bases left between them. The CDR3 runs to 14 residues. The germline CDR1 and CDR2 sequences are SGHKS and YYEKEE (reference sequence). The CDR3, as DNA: TGTGCCAGCAGCTTGGGGCCAGGGAACTATGGCTACACCTTC. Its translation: CASSLGPGNYGYTF.

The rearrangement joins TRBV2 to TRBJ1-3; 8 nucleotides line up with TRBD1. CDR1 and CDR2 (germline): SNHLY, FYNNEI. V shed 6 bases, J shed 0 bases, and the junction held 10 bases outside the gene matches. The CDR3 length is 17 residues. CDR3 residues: CASRKGQGGHSGNTIYF. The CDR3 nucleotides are TGTGCCAGCAGGAAAGGACAGGGAGGACACTCTGGAAACACCATATATTTT.

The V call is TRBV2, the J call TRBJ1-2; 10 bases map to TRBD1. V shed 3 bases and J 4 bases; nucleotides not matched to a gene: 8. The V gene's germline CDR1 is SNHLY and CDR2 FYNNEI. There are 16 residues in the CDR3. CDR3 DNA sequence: TGTGCCAGCAGTGAGGGGACAGGGGAAGTAGGCTATGGCTACACCTTC. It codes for CASSEGTGEVGYGYTF. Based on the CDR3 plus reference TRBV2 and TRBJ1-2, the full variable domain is EPEVTQTPSHQVTQMGQEVILRCVPISNHLYFYWYRQILGQKVEFLVSFYNNEISEKSEIFDDQFSVERPDGSNFTLKIRSTKLEDSAMYFCASSEGTGEVGYGYTFGSGTRLTVV.

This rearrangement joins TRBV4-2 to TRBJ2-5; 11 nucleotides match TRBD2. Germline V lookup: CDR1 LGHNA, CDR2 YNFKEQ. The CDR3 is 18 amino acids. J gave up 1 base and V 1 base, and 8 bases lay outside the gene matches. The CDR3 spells CASSQAPLAGGPQETQYF. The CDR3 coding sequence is TGTGCCAGCAGCCAAGCCCCCCTAGCGGGGGGACCCCAAGAGACCCAGTACTTC.

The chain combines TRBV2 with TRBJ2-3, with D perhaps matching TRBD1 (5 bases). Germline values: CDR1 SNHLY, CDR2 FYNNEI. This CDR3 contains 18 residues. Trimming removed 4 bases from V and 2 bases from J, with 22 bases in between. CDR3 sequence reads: CASSALLGVKPNTDTQYF. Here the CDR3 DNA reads TGTGCCAGCAGTGCCCTCCTAGGGGTAAAACCAAACACAGATACGCAGTATTTT.